The source of this TCR beta chain is a study of CD8+ T cells in alopecia areata. Reverse transcribed after extraction, RNA yielded cDNA as the sequencing template. Sequenced by immunoSEQ multiplex PCR; TCRdb stores in-frame clones only, minus some. The repertoire holds over 85,000 clones, approximately 70% seen once, with roughly 17% in the top ten. Per germline, CDR1 PRHDT and CDR2 FYEKMQ (reference sequence). The V and J ends lost 1 base and 6 bases respectively, with 15 bases between them. The CDR3 contains 15 residues. Regarding treatment: oral pan-JAK inhibitor, 5-10 mg twice daily. The V and J genes are TRBV13 and TRBJ1-1, with a weak D call TRBD1 (6 bases). The receptor was derived from a human donor with alopecia areata. The material sequenced was CD8+ T cells sorted from blood, taken at week 44, from a patient treated with tofacitinib. CDR3 in DNA: TGTGCCAGCAGCTTAGCGGTTCGGGACATCCCTGAAGCTTTCTTT. Its translation: CASSLAVRDIPEAFF.